These 23 T cell receptor beta chains were sequenced from one sample in a study of cytomegalovirus exposure and HLA in healthy donors. PCR amplification relied on 60 Vbeta primers (plus 13 Jbeta primers). The protocol was immunoSEQ multiplex PCR, while the TCRdb copy is restricted to in-frame clones and leaves out a portion. Of roughly 100,000 clones in the sample, roughly three quarters were seen once. The sequenced sample consisted of PBMCs. All receptors come from a man between 25 and 39 years old in good health and CMV-seronegative.

This clone has only a few counts. The chain links TRBV5-5 to TRBJ2-1, with D possibly matching TRBD2 (6 bases). Germline-derived CDR1 and CDR2 are SGHKS and YYEKEE (reference sequence). V was trimmed by 4 bases and J by 3 bases, leaving 17 bases between them. CDR3 length: 16 amino acids. The CDR3 loop is CASSPRDSSIYNEQFF. The CDR3 DNA sequence: TGTGCCAGCAGCCCCCGGGACTCAAGCATCTACAATGAGCAGTTCTTC.

Worth noting for this clone: An end of the junction differs from the germline gene, which may be a read error. This chain links TRBV28 with TRBJ2-1; TRBD2 is a possible D gene (5 bases). This CDR3 spans 16 amino acids. CDR1 and CDR2 (germline): MDHEN, SYDVKM. Here the CDR3 DNA reads TGTGCCAGCAGTGGGAGAATCCCGGGCTCCTACAATGAGCGGTTCTTC. It encodes CASSGRIPGSYNERFF. The variable domain in full, with the rest retrieved from reference TRBV28 and TRBJ2-1, is DVKVTQSSRYLVKRTGEKVFLECVQDMDHENMFWYRQDPGLGLRLIYFSYDVKMKEKGDIPEGYSVSREKKERFSLILESASTNQTSMYLCASSGRIPGSYNERFFGPGTRLTVL.

The chain is built from TRBV6-6 and TRBJ1-2; a weak D match, TRBD1 (6 bases). V gave up 3 bases and J gave up 2 bases, with 7 bases separating them. The CDR3 sequence is 13 residues long. Germline V gene sequence: CDR1 MNHNY, CDR2 SVGAGI (reference sequence). The CDR3 sequence is CASSYGGNYGYTF. DNA for the CDR3: TGTGCCAGCAGTTATGGGGGCAACTATGGCTACACCTTC.

The V call is TRBV19, the J call TRBJ1-1; possibly TRBD1 for D (5 bases). CDR1 is LNHDA, CDR2 SQIVND, per germline (reference sequence). The CDR3 has 15 amino acids. V was pared by 3 bases and J by 0 bases, with 11 bases between. The CDR3 reads CASSMFTGLNTEAFF. CDR3 DNA: TGTGCCAGTAGTATGTTCACAGGCCTGAACACTGAAGCTTTCTTT.

The rearrangement joins TRBV6-5 to TRBJ2-7; the D is unclear. Trimming shortened V by 6 bases and J by 4 bases, and 16 bases separated the two germline ends. The germline gives CDR1 MNHEY, CDR2 SVGAGI. The length of the CDR3 is 14 residues. DNA of the CDR3: TGTGCCAGCAGGAGCCCTGGCGTCGGGTACGAGCAGTACTTC. Its protein is CASRSPGVGYEQYF.

This clone has just one count. The chain joins TRBV6-5 to TRBJ2-2; 7 nucleotides match TRBD1. CDR1 and CDR2 from the germline V gene are MNHEY and SVGAGI. V lost 2 bases and J lost 4; bases outside the gene matches: 4. This CDR3 contains 15 residues. The CDR3 nucleotides are TGTGCCAGCAGTTACAAACAGGGGACCACCGGGGAGCTGTTTTTT. Its translation is CASSYKQGTTGELFF.

This clone was observed a few times. The rearrangement links TRBV7-6 to TRBJ2-5; no firm D call. Trimming stripped 3 bases from V and 5 bases from J, with 16 bases between. The CDR3 covers 15 residues. Germline CDR1 and CDR2: SGHVS and FNYEAQ. CDR3 in DNA: TGTGCCAGCAGCTTTACCACGACACGTGGGGAGACCCAGTACTTC. Its translation: CASSFTTTRGETQYF.

This chain uses TRBV18 with TRBJ1-5; 10 nucleotides align to TRBD1. The CDR3 contains 19 residues. Germline CDR1 is KGHSH and CDR2 is LQKENI. Unmatched junction bases numbered 11, after V lost 1 base and J lost 2 bases. The chain's CDR3 is CASSPRPLFGTGGNQPQHF. The CDR3 DNA sequence: TGTGCCAGCTCACCACGGCCATTGTTTGGGACAGGGGGCAATCAGCCCCAGCATTTT. The whole variable domain, remainder taken from reference TRBV18 and TRBJ1-5, is NAGVMQNPRHLVRRRGQEARLRCSPMKGHSHVYWYRQLPEEGLKFMVYLQKENIIDESGMPKERFSAEFPKEGPSILRIQQVVRGDSAAYFCASSPRPLFGTGGNQPQHFGDGTRLSIL.

V and J are TRBV7-6 and TRBJ2-1; 11 bases line up with TRBD1. Trimming cost V 4 bases and J 3 bases; bases outside gene matches: 2. Germline V gives CDR1 SGHVS, CDR2 FNYEAQ. This CDR3 spans 15 amino acids. CDR3 bases: TGTGCCAGCAGCTCGGGACAGGGGGTCTACAATGAGCAGTTCTTC. Residues: CASSSGQGVYNEQFF.

The rearrangement uses TRBV10-3 and TRBJ2-4; 7 bases agree with TRBD1. Losses at the gene ends were 0 bases for V and 0 bases for J; bases not matched to a gene: 5. CDR3 length: 17 amino acids. The germline CDR1 and CDR2 sequences are ENHRY and SYGVKD. CDR3 residues: CAISESAGTAAKNIQYF. The DNA for the CDR3 is TGTGCCATCAGTGAGTCGGCAGGGACAGCAGCCAAAAACATTCAGTACTTC.

Concerning this clone: Relative to the germline gene, one junction end is altered; a read error may explain this. At the DNA level, this CDR3 is encoded by other sequences in the same sample as well. This chain connects TRBV19 to TRBJ1-5; the D gene is possibly TRBD1 (5 bases). The V gene's germline CDR1 is LNHDA and CDR2 SQIVND (reference sequence). This CDR3 is 15 amino acids long. The CDR3 sequence: CASQRGGLGNQPQHF. CDR3 bases: TGTGCCAGTCAGAGGGGAGGGCTGGGCAATCAGCCTCAGCATTTT.

This chain links TRBV29-1 with TRBJ1-2; D is ambiguous. The CDR3 length is 13 residues. V shed 3 bases and J shed 4 bases, with 12 bases lying between them. CDR1 SQVTM and CDR2 ANQGSEA come from the germline V gene. CDR3 DNA sequence: TGCAGCGTTGATAAGGCAGGAACCTATGGCTACACCTTC. Translating it yields CSVDKAGTYGYTF. Full variable domain (missing parts from reference TRBV29-1 and TRBJ1-2): SAVISQKPSRDICQRGTSLTIQCQVDSQVTMMFWYRQQPGQSLTLIATANQGSEATYESGFVIDKFPISRPNLTFSTLTVSNMSPEDSSIYLCSVDKAGTYGYTFGSGTRLTVV.

This clone was detected only a few times. The chain is built from TRBV4-1 and TRBJ1-1, with D tentatively TRBD1 (6 bases). Germline V gives CDR1 MGHRA, CDR2 YSYEKL. The CDR3 is made up of 15 amino acids. V lost 1 base and J 1 base, leaving 10 bases between the germline ends. CDR3 loop: CASSQGGRTNTEAFF. CDR3 nucleotide sequence: TGCGCCAGCAGCCAAGGGGGGCGAACGAACACTGAAGCTTTCTTT.

This chain joins TRBV7-3 and TRBJ2-7, with a weak D call TRBD1 (6 bases). Germline assignment: CDR1 SGHTA and CDR2 FQGTGA. This CDR3 has 13 residues. Trimming stripped 5 bases from V and 5 bases from J, with 13 bases between. CDR3 residues: CASSPGQRNEQYF. The DNA for the CDR3 is TGTGCCAGCAGCCCAGGACAGCGTAACGAGCAGTACTTC.

V and J are TRBV2 and TRBJ2-3; tentatively, D is TRBD2 (5 bases). Trimming pared 2 bases from V and 3 bases from J, leaving 9 bases between. Germline CDR1 reads SNHLY; CDR2 reads FYNNEI. The CDR3 runs to 14 residues. CDR3 amino acids: CASSERLWTDTQYF. As DNA, the CDR3 is TGTGCCAGCAGTGAAAGACTATGGACAGATACGCAGTATTTT.

The V and J genes are TRBV7-2 and TRBJ2-5; the match to TRBD1 covers 12 bases. V dropped 5 bases and J dropped 6; count of bases not matched to a gene: 13. CDR3 length equals 17 residues. Germline loops: CDR1 SGHTA, CDR2 FQGNSA. Here the CDR3 reads CASSSAGTGGLRKTQYF. CDR3 sequence (DNA): TGTGCCAGCAGCAGTGCCGGGACAGGGGGCTTGAGAAAGACCCAGTACTTC.

This rearrangement joins TRBV6-4 to TRBJ1-4, with 8 bases lining up with TRBD1. The CDR3 has 14 residues. Per the germline V gene, CDR1 is MRHNA and CDR2 is SNTAGT. The junction had 3 bases not matched to a gene; V was cut back by 6 bases and J by 3 bases. The chain's CDR3 is CASRQGAANEKLFF. In DNA, the CDR3 is TGTGCCAGCAGGCAGGGGGCAGCTAATGAAAAACTGTTTTTT.

This clone was recorded only once. The rearrangement uses TRBV18 and TRBJ2-7; 7 bases are shared with TRBD1. The CDR3 consists of 15 residues. J was trimmed by 5 bases and V by 3 bases; bases with no gene match: 10. The germline V gene has CDR1 KGHSH and CDR2 LQKENI. The CDR3 DNA follows: TGTGCCAGCTCACCTCAGACAGGGACAGAGGACGAGCAGTACTTC. This encodes CASSPQTGTEDEQYF.

The chain carries TRBV19 and TRBJ1-1, with 7 bases aligning to TRBD1. After removal of 6 bases from V and 5 bases from J, the junction contained 6 bases not matched to a gene. This CDR3 contains 13 residues. Germline CDR1 LNHDA, CDR2 SQIVND (reference sequence). The CDR3 protein is CASRTTGSTEAFF. In DNA, the CDR3 is TGTGCCAGTAGGACGACAGGGTCAACTGAAGCTTTCTTT. Variable domain in full (rest from reference TRBV19 and TRBJ1-1): DGGITQSPKYLFRKEGQNVTLSCEQNLNHDAMYWYRQDPGQGLRLIYYSQIVNDFQKGDIAEGYSVSREKKESFPLTVTSAQKNPTAFYLCASRTTGSTEAFFGQGTRLTVV.

There are a few counts of this clone. V and J are TRBV5-4 and TRBJ1-1, with 8 bases fitting TRBD1. Germline CDR1 SGHNT, CDR2 YYREEE (reference sequence). The CDR3 covers 13 residues. Trimming took 1 base from V and 4 from J; bases not matched to a gene: 0. The CDR3 is CASSLTGGTEAFF. CDR3 sequence (DNA): TGTGCCAGCAGCTTGACAGGGGGCACTGAAGCTTTCTTT.

This clone has only a few counts. The DNA for the CDR3 is TGTGCCAGCAGTGAACTGTCTAGCGCTAGCTACGAGCAGTACTTC. It codes for CASSELSSASYEQYF. The genes are TRBV2 and TRBJ2-7; a possible D gene is TRBD2 (6 bases). CDR3 length: 15 residues. Germline loops: CDR1 SNHLY, CDR2 FYNNEI. Trimming shortened V by 2 bases and J by 3 bases, and 14 bases separated the two germline ends.

V gene TRBV19 combines with J gene TRBJ2-2; D remains unclear. CDR1 LNHDA and CDR2 SQIVND come from the germline V gene (reference sequence). The CDR3 consists of 15 residues. Deletions cut 6 bases from V and 4 bases from J, with 15 bases between. The chain's CDR3 is CASRPTAVATGELFF. The CDR3 DNA sequence: TGTGCCAGTAGACCGACGGCGGTGGCCACCGGGGAGCTGTTTTTT.

The chain recombines TRBV5-4 with TRBJ2-7; 9 positions agree with TRBD1. The germline gives CDR1 SGHNT, CDR2 YYREEE (reference sequence). J gave up 1 base and V 3 bases, and 5 bases lay outside the gene matches. The CDR3 is 15 amino acids. CDR3 DNA sequence: TGTGCCAGCAGCTCCTCCGGGACAGGGTCCTACGAGCAGTACTTC. Protein product: CASSSSGTGSYEQYF.